The 28 T cell receptor beta chains below all came from one sample that was sequenced in a study of cytomegalovirus exposure and HLA in healthy donors. PCR used 60 Vbeta primers and 13 Jbeta primers. Sequencing was performed with immunoSEQ multiplex PCR; in TCRdb, only in-frame clones are kept and a portion is missing. The table records around 140,000 clones, 76% of them present only once. Sequenced sample: PBMCs. The receptors come from a female donor in good health and CMV-seropositive.

The CDR3, as DNA: TGTGCCTGGAGGTACAGGGGATCCTACGAGCAGTACTTC. Protein sequence: CAWRYRGSYEQYF. The V gene is TRBV30, the J gene TRBJ2-7; TRBD1 matches at 7 bases. The V and J ends lost 3 bases and 1 base, in that order; junction bases with no gene match: 3. The germline V gene encodes CDR1 GTSNPN and CDR2 SVGIG (reference sequence). The CDR3 has 13 amino acids.

This clone has a handful of counts. The chain has TRBV6-6 and TRBJ1-2; 8 bases agree with TRBD1. J was trimmed by 6 bases and V by 6 bases; bases with no gene match: 9. The germline gives CDR1 MNHNY, CDR2 SVGAGI (reference sequence). The CDR3 contains 14 residues. Here the CDR3 DNA reads TGTGCCAGCAGCGGGTTGGGACAGGTTAATGGCTACACCTTC. Amino acids: CASSGLGQVNGYTF.

The rearrangement links TRBV5-4 to TRBJ2-5, with D unresolved. V shed 0 bases and J shed 2 bases, with 14 bases lying between them. CDR1 and CDR2 from the germline V gene are SGHNT and YYREEE (reference sequence). The CDR3 consists of 16 residues. In nucleotides, the CDR3 is TGTGCCAGCAGCTTGGGTTCCGTTTTAATGCAAGAGACCCAGTACTTC. It specifies CASSLGSVLMQETQYF.

The chain has TRBV6-5 and TRBJ1-2, with a tentative D call TRBD1 (6 bases). Per germline, CDR1 MNHEY and CDR2 SVGAGI. V lost 5 bases, J lost 0 bases, and 13 bases lay in between. The CDR3 length is 15 residues. This chain's CDR3 is CASSVQGQANYGYTF. CDR3 bases: TGTGCCAGCAGTGTTCAGGGACAAGCTAACTATGGCTACACCTTC.

V usage is TRBV30 and J usage is TRBJ1-5; weak D call: TRBD1 (6 bases). CDR3 length: 13 amino acids. V was trimmed by 2 bases and J by 7 bases, leaving 12 bases between them. The germline gives CDR1 GTSNPN, CDR2 SVGIG (reference sequence). The CDR3 loop reads CAWSPGVTQPQHF. DNA of the CDR3: TGTGCCTGGAGTCCAGGGGTTACGCAGCCCCAGCATTTT. Supplemented by reference TRBV30 and TRBJ1-5, the full variable domain reads SQTIHQWPATLVQPVGSPLSLECTVEGTSNPNLYWYRQAAGRGLQLLFYSVGIGQISSEVPQNLSASRPQDRQFILSSKKLLLSDSGFYLCAWSPGVTQPQHFGDGTRLSIL.

This sequence joins TRBV5-1 and TRBJ1-6; D gene unclear. With 4 bases removed from V and 7 bases from J, the gap between germline ends came to 9 bases. From germline, CDR1 is SGHRS and CDR2 YFSETQ. The CDR3 length is 13 residues. The CDR3 is CASSATGNSPLHF. The CDR3 region has the DNA TGCGCCAGCAGCGCCACGGGGAATTCACCCCTCCACTTT.

The V gene is TRBV7-3, the J gene TRBJ2-5; tentative D call: TRBD1 (6 bases). This CDR3 region has 13 residues. Germline CDR1 reads SGHTA; CDR2 reads FQGTGA. With 5 bases removed from V and 4 bases from J, the gap between germline ends came to 11 bases. The CDR3 here is CASSKRRGETQYF. In nucleotides, the CDR3 is TGTGCCAGCAGCAAGCGCAGGGGAGAGACCCAGTACTTC.

This clone turned up a few times. The chain carries TRBV23-1 and TRBJ1-1; TRBD1 matches 8 bases. TRBV23-1 is labeled an ORF, and its function is uncertain. The CDR3 has 15 residues. The trim removed 2 bases at V and 8 bases at J, leaving 10 bases unmatched. CDR3 DNA: TGCGCCAGCAGTCAAGCGAGGACAGGGAAAGGGGAAGCTTTCTTT. This sequence encodes CASSQARTGKGEAFF.

The rearrangement joins TRBV28 to TRBJ1-6, with D perhaps TRBD1 (5 bases). Germline CDR1 and CDR2: MDHEN and SYDVKM. This CDR3 has 16 amino acids. V was clipped by 2 bases and J by 1 base, with 9 bases between them. As DNA, the CDR3 is TGTGCCAGCAGTTTAGGGGGGGTATCCTATAATTCACCCCTCCACTTT. The encoded protein is CASSLGGVSYNSPLHF.

This chain connects TRBV5-1 to TRBJ2-1; D gene ambiguous. CDR3 length: 14 amino acids. From germline, CDR1 is SGHRS and CDR2 YFSETQ. Trimming removed 5 bases from V and 1 base from J, with 10 bases in between. CDR3 DNA: TGCGCCAGCAGAACCGAGTTATCCTACAATGAGCAGTTCTTC. It encodes CASRTELSYNEQFF.

This chain uses TRBV19 with TRBJ2-7, with 9 bases that match TRBD1. CDR3 length equals 16 residues. V lost 5 bases and J lost 4; bases outside the gene matches: 12. CDR1 is LNHDA, CDR2 SQIVND, per germline (reference sequence). The DNA for the CDR3 is TGTGCCAGTAGTTCCTGGACAGGGGACCAAGAATACGAGCAGTACTTC. Its protein is CASSSWTGDQEYEQYF.

This clone was recorded only once. This sequence joins TRBV29-1 and TRBJ2-3; D is undetermined. With 2 bases removed from V and 5 bases from J, the gap between germline ends came to 8 bases. This CDR3 region has 12 residues. Germline CDR1 SQVTM, CDR2 ANQGSEA. The CDR3 sequence: CSVEKSGDTQYF. In DNA, the CDR3 is TGCAGCGTTGAAAAGTCCGGAGATACGCAGTATTTT.

J is TRBJ2-1 and V is TRBV7-9, with 7 bases that match TRBD2. This CDR3 has 14 residues. V lost 2 bases and J lost 9; bases outside the gene matches: 7. The germline CDR1 and CDR2 sequences are SEHNR and FQNEAQ (reference sequence). CDR3 in amino acids: CASSLLGRPGEQFF. Written as DNA, the CDR3 is TGTGCCAGCAGCTTACTCGGGAGGCCAGGTGAGCAGTTCTTC.

The chain couples TRBV4-2 to TRBJ1-5; TRBD1 matches 8 bases. The germline V gene has CDR1 LGHNA and CDR2 YNFKEQ. The CDR3 extends over 16 amino acids. V trimming: 0 bases; J trimming: 7 bases; junction bases outside the gene matches: 8. The CDR3 DNA is TGTGCCAGCAGCCAAGATCCCGGACAGGGAGACCAGCCCCAGCATTTT. Residues: CASSQDPGQGDQPQHF.

The chain is built from TRBV28 and TRBJ1-4, with D possibly TRBD1 on 6 matching bases. This CDR3 is built from 16 residues. Between the trimmed V and J ends, which lost 2 bases and 4 bases, there was a span of 14 bases. CDR1 MDHEN and CDR2 SYDVKM come from the germline V gene. CDR3 in amino acids: CASSLPWTESNEKLFF. The CDR3 coding sequence is TGTGCCAGCAGTTTACCCTGGACAGAGAGTAATGAAAAACTGTTTTTT. The full variable domain, completed using reference TRBV28 and TRBJ1-4, is DVKVTQSSRYLVKRTGEKVFLECVQDMDHENMFWYRQDPGLGLRLIYFSYDVKMKEKGDIPEGYSVSREKKERFSLILESASTNQTSMYLCASSLPWTESNEKLFFGSGTQLSVL.

The chain employs TRBV6-6 and TRBJ2-2; D gene uncertain. Germline-derived CDR1 and CDR2 are MNHNY and SVGAGI (reference sequence). Between the trimmed V and J ends, which lost 0 bases and 4 bases, there was a span of 6 bases. The CDR3 has 14 residues. CDR3 region: CASSYSRVTGELFF. The CDR3 bases are TGTGCCAGCAGTTACTCACGAGTCACCGGGGAGCTGTTTTTT.

CDR3 sequence reads: CASSSLAGLGNEQFF. The CDR3 bases are TGTGCCAGCAGCTCCCTAGCGGGGCTCGGCAATGAGCAGTTCTTC. The V gene is TRBV6-6, the J gene TRBJ2-1; the match to TRBD2 covers 9 bases. There are 15 residues in the CDR3. The V segment lost 6 bases and the J segment 6 bases; nucleotides outside the gene matches: 9. The V gene's germline CDR1 is MNHNY and CDR2 SVGAGI (reference sequence).

The V call is TRBV7-2, the J call TRBJ1-2; D gene unclear. The CDR3 is made up of 13 amino acids. Germline V gives CDR1 SGHTA, CDR2 FQGNSA. V dropped 7 bases and J dropped 2 bases, with 11 bases sitting between them. CDR3 in amino acids: CASKERGNYGYTF. CDR3 in DNA: TGTGCCAGCAAAGAGCGGGGAAACTATGGCTACACCTTC.

The chain couples TRBV7-9 to TRBJ2-2, with a tentative D call TRBD1 (6 bases). V dropped 2 bases and J dropped 6 bases, with 13 bases sitting between them. This CDR3 has 15 residues. Germline CDR1 reads SEHNR; CDR2 reads FQNEAQ (reference sequence). DNA of the CDR3: TGTGCCAGCAGCTTAAATTGGGGGCGCTCCGGGGAGCTGTTTTTT. Its translation is CASSLNWGRSGELFF. The variable domain in full, with the rest retrieved from reference TRBV7-9 and TRBJ2-2, is DTGVSQNPRHKITKRGQNVTFRCDPISEHNRLYWYRQTLGQGPEFLTYFQNEAQLEKSRLLSDRFSAERPKGSFSTLEIQRTEQGDSAMYLCASSLNWGRSGELFFGEGSRLTVL.

This sequence joins TRBV5-1 and TRBJ1-1, with D possibly matching TRBD1 (5 bases). Germline V gives CDR1 SGHRS, CDR2 YFSETQ. V was pared by 4 bases and J by 5 bases, with 21 bases between. There are 16 residues in the CDR3. The CDR3 protein is CASSTLAWGDGTEAFF. The CDR3 DNA sequence: TGCGCCAGCAGCACCCTCGCATGGGGGGATGGGACTGAAGCTTTCTTT.

This clone is a singleton in its sample. The chain is built from TRBV29-1 and TRBJ2-7, with 7 bases matching TRBD2. Trimming at V came to 5 bases and at J to 3 bases, leaving 4 bases not matched to a gene. Germline V CDR1 and CDR2: SQVTM, ANQGSEA. The CDR3 has 12 residues. The CDR3 DNA is TGCAGCGTTTTGGCGGGGGTCTACGAGCAGTACTTC. It codes for CSVLAGVYEQYF.

This chain connects TRBV29-1 to TRBJ2-5; TRBD1 is a possible D gene (5 bases). The J call is doubtful: the DNA matches TRBJ2-7 better. This CDR3 region has 12 residues. The germline gives CDR1 SQVTM, CDR2 ANQGSEA. CDR3 in amino acids: CSGLTESYEQYF. Written as DNA, the CDR3 is TGCAGTGGGTTGACAGAGTCCTACGAGCAGTACTTC.

The rearrangement joins TRBV6-6 to TRBJ2-5; D is possibly TRBD2 (7 bases). Between the trimmed V and J ends, which lost 6 bases and 6 bases, there was a span of 20 bases. This CDR3 has 15 amino acids. The germline CDR1 and CDR2 sequences are MNHNY and SVGAGI (reference sequence). The CDR3 DNA is TGTGCCAGCAGGAAGGACGGGGGGCCGAGGAAGACCCAGTACTTC. Protein product: CASRKDGGPRKTQYF.

This clone has only a few counts. CDR3 nucleotides: TGTGCCACTAAGGGACTAGCGGGAGTGCCAGCTCGCTCCTACAATGAGCAGTTCTTC. Translating gives CATKGLAGVPARSYNEQFF. The J gene is TRBJ2-1, the V gene TRBV10-3; 14 bases line up with TRBD2. The CDR3 consists of 19 residues. Germline V lookup: CDR1 ENHRY, CDR2 SYGVKD. J lost 0 bases, V lost 10 bases, and 14 bases had no gene match.

The chain joins TRBV29-1 to TRBJ2-2; TRBD1 aligns across 7 bases. V dropped 5 bases and J dropped 4; count of bases not matched to a gene: 10. The germline V gene has CDR1 SQVTM and CDR2 ANQGSEA. This CDR3 has 15 residues. CDR3 in DNA: TGCAGCGTTTACGGGACAGACGAAGGCACCGGGGAGCTGTTTTTT. Amino acid sequence: CSVYGTDEGTGELFF.

The chain employs TRBV2 and TRBJ1-6; D may be TRBD1 (5 bases). CDR1 and CDR2 from the germline V gene are SNHLY and FYNNEI. The V gene lost 0 bases and the J gene lost 5 bases, with 14 bases spanning the gap. The CDR3 has 17 amino acids. CDR3 residues: CASSEAPGLENNSPLHF. CDR3 nucleotide sequence: TGTGCCAGCAGTGAAGCCCCGGGACTCGAGAATAATTCACCCCTCCACTTT.

This clone showed up just a few times. CDR3 sequence: CASAAGRHNEKLFF. As DNA, the CDR3 is TGTGCCAGCGCCGCGGGACGACATAATGAAAAACTGTTTTTT. The rearrangement links TRBV6-5 to TRBJ1-4, with a tentative D call TRBD1 (5 bases). The CDR3 is 14 residues long. Germline V lookup: CDR1 MNHEY, CDR2 SVGAGI. V lost 8 bases and J 4 bases, leaving 14 bases between the germline ends.

This clone was detected a few times. The chain is built from TRBV2 and TRBJ2-2; TRBD2 aligns across 13 bases. Germline values: CDR1 SNHLY, CDR2 FYNNEI. The junction had 5 bases not matched to a gene; V was cut back by 6 bases and J by 4 bases. This CDR3 has 16 amino acids. The CDR3 region has the DNA TGTGCCAGCAGCCCGGGACTAGCGGGACCCACCGGGGAGCTGTTTTTT. As protein: CASSPGLAGPTGELFF.